This T cell receptor beta chain was observed in a study of cytomegalovirus exposure and HLA in healthy donors (dated by TCRdb to the late 2010s). Notes on the research overall: According to an earlier analysis of 450 to 650 of the donors, about 179 million T cells yielded over 90 million unique TCR beta sequences and 276 Gb of sequence data. An early release covering roughly 640 HLA-typed donors comprised roughly 300 gigabases of sequencing data and roughly 86 million unique TCR sequences. Of the 350 to 450 genotyped donors, around 81% fell in the genetic ancestry cluster associated with self-reported Caucasian donors. The study was designed to test whether signatures of past pathogen exposure could be identified by cataloging public T cell receptors. The study used immunosequencing to profile the T cell repertoires of 666 subjects and linked those repertoires to cytomegalovirus serostatus. Besides the first cohort of about 730 subjects, a separate validation cohort made up of over a hundred different subjects was used. The study combined high-throughput TCR immunosequencing, statistical association of individual TCRs with disease status, and machine learning to predict cytomegalovirus infection status. A later analysis re-examined previously published TCR beta repertoires from roughly 720 donors and added high-resolution HLA genotyping to investigate patterns of TCR occurrence. Rather than drawing on any new phenotypic data, the later analysis identified candidate immune exposures from TCR beta sequences and the way those sequences occurred across donors. An earlier analysis of some 600 of the donors applied high-throughput TCR beta sequencing to assess whether each TCR beta V gene segment acted as functional or pseudogenic. Donor age, sex, ethnicity and CMV serostatus were compiled together with the repertoire data. In a later genetic analysis, genome-wide SNP genotypes for about 65% of the roughly 670 donors were used, and that subset was treated as a discovery cohort. Every discovery cohort repertoire had been produced on one sequencing platform. HLA typing included class I and class II loci at four-digit resolution. The number of typed donors differed by locus: roughly 629-640 for A, B, C, DRB1 and DQB1; some 540 for DQA1; 600 to 610 for DPA1; and approximately 450 for DPB1. Roughly five DR-DQ haplotypes were handled as single units for association and clustering because linkage in the cohort was strong. On average, around 230,000 unique TCR beta nucleotide sequences were sequenced per donor among 398 genotyped donors of the cohort, with about 19% of those sequences being non-productive.

Library method: the immunoSEQ multiplex PCR assay. A mixture of 60 forward primers for TCR Vbeta segments and 13 reverse primers for TCR Jbeta segments was used in the multiplex PCR. A multiplex PCR assay on genomic DNA amplified the CDR3 region of rearranged TCR beta genes. The amplified TCR beta libraries were sequenced on the Illumina HiSeq System as 87-base-pair reads. On the study's bioinformatics: A later analysis counted approximately 74 million unique TCR beta chains across the 650 to 800 repertoires, and 9.5 million to 11 million of these chains were shared by at least two donors. A nearest-neighbor algorithm error-corrected the raw reads and collapsed the reads into unique sequences, merging closely related sequences to remove PCR and sequencing errors. To assign V, D and J gene segments, CDR3 sequences were aligned to IMGT reference sequences. For a sequence to be retained, a match of at least six nucleotides was required to both a V gene segment and a J gene segment. A rearrangement counted as productive if the CDR3 had no stop codons and remained in frame with V and J, and every other rearrangement counted as non-productive. CDR3 was defined by IMGT convention, running from the second conserved V-encoded cysteine to the conserved J-encoded phenylalanine. The earlier analysis of fewer than 750 of the donors excluded sequences that lacked an unambiguous match to a single V gene segment. In an earlier analysis of approximately 560 of the donors, a V segment was called functional when productive rearrangements were above 56.7%, and segregating when the standard deviation between donors exceeded 5%. A statistical classification framework was built to diagnose cytomegalovirus status from the catalog of TCR beta chain sequences. In a later analysis, TCR nucleotide sequences were compared against IMGT/GENE-DB human TR gene sequences so that V and J genes could be assigned. Using the TCRdist pipeline, a later analysis assigned CDR3 sequences along with most-parsimonious VDJ recombination scenarios. In a later analysis, each TCR beta chain was defined by its CDR3 amino acid sequence together with its V-gene family, and reads without a unique V-gene family were excluded. A later analysis removed 592 highly shared, low-generation-probability nucleotide sequences to deal with suspected cross-contamination and a sequencing artifact. For each public chain, a later analysis derived a clonal expansion index from normalized ranks of inferred template counts within each repertoire. A later analysis computed generation probabilities with a VDJ recombination model fitted to out-of-frame rearrangements, and checked the results against IGoR. In a later analysis, TCR-TCR, TCR-HLA and TCR-CMV co-occurrence was scored with hypergeometric tests, and a repertoire-size bias correction was applied to TCR pairs. To estimate false discovery rates, a later analysis permuted the HLA or CMV assignments 20 times. In a later analysis, co-occurring TCRs were grouped using DBSCAN, with TCRdist sequence similarity added in when clustering inside HLA-allele-positive subsets. For co-occurrence clustering, repertoires with fewer than 30,000 or more than 120,000 public chains were excluded, along with roughly 5 repertoires with anomalous nucleotide sharing. TCRdb took this table from immuneACCESS and kept in-frame rearrangements with V and J called. Such tables lack part of the clones; where checked against another copy, unresolved V genes explain under half of the gap, and the rest is unexplained. The V and J calls and clone size are taken from that table; D and trimming were inferred from the DNA. Here the sample has some 130,000 clones; around 80% occur a single time. The top ten clones comprise 1.5% to 2% of the sample.

Details on this clone: No cognate antigen has been identified for it. Per-nucleotide qualities are absent, and no much larger clonotype sits a single base away.

The cohort was made up of about 610 healthy bone marrow donors. At the time of sampling, every cohort member was nominally healthy, though immune exposures that went unrecorded were likely present. The donor tested CMV seronegative, placing the donor among the 350 to 400 seronegative members of the cohort. A peripheral blood sample was collected from each donor, and TCR beta sequencing was performed on peripheral blood mononuclear cells. Genomic DNA was extracted from the blood cell samples with the Qiagen DNeasy Blood Extraction Kit. The paper as a whole reports these results and caveats: In a later analysis, several top co-occurrence clusters were reported to appear linked to parvovirus B19, influenza, CMV and Epstein-Barr virus. The classifier was reported to diagnose cytomegalovirus status with high specificity and sensitivity in both the original and validation cohorts. At a false discovery rate of 0.05, a later analysis linked around 15,000 TCR beta sequences to specific HLA alleles. A few of the identified cytomegalovirus-associated TCR beta chains were confirmed in vitro to be specific for cytomegalovirus antigens. In a later analysis, most CMV-associated TCR beta chains were found to appear HLA-restricted, with HLA associations seemingly driven largely by CMV exposure. A later genetic analysis reported fewer N-insertions in productive TCRs among donors in an Asian-associated ancestry cluster than the roughly 700-donor mean. Most TCR sequences were observed very rarely across donors, whereas some public TCRs were present in many individuals. According to the authors, the approach could potentially be generalized to other disease states and immunological phenotypes. According to a later analysis, TCR association rates differed among HLA loci, with DRB1 alleles showing the most associated TCRs and HLA-C alleles showing the fewest. The presence/absence analyses assumed that sequencing depth was roughly uniform across donors, and that assumption may not be true. The earlier analysis of approximately 540 of the donors excluded some 16 rarely observed V segments, including chromosome 9 orphons, because counts were too low. A cluster of highly shared sequence variants was judged likely to represent a technical artifact of the sequencing pipeline. In this cohort, only TCR beta chains were sequenced, and detectable features were limited by the absence of alpha or paired-chain data. The study listed approximately 160 TCR beta chains as associated with cytomegalovirus. Broadly in line with IMGT annotations, most TCR beta V segments showed up in productive rearrangements about 87% or about 30% of the time in an earlier analysis of around 600 of the donors. In a later analysis, HLA-associated TCR beta chains showed more clonal expansion and lower generation probabilities than non-associated chains that were equally common. When HLA alleles, especially DR and DQ, strongly co-occurred, attributing TCR associations to individual alleles was difficult. A further reported finding was that TCR beta sequences accurately predicted the HLA-A and HLA-B alleles for most subjects in the first cohort. An association between a missense DCLRE1C variant and V-gene and J-gene trimming of TCR beta chains was found in a later genetic analysis and replicated in an independent cohort. Because some donors lacked HLA typing at each locus, the association tests relied only on the typed subset. CMV serostatus was the only immune exposure information available for the cohort. Linkage disequilibrium might explain the correlated functional status among segregating V segments, but an unknown experimental factor could not be ruled out.

The sequence was collected from a man aged 18 to 29 in good health and CMV-seronegative. Sequenced material: PBMCs.

CDR3 loop: CASSPAGWGEQYF. The bases read TGTGCCAGCAGTCCTGCGGGGTGGGGTGAGCAGTACTTC. The V gene is TRBV28 and the J gene is TRBJ2-7; a weak D assignment points to TRBD2 (6 bases agree). From the cysteine through the phenylalanine, the CDR3 covers 13 amino acids. CDR3 DNA only is kept here, 39 bases in frame from base 1. Trimming takes 5 bases from V and 7 bases from J, and the germline ends sit 15 bases apart. The germline V gene sets CDR1 to MDHEN and CDR2 to SYDVKM.